The source of this T cell receptor (beta chain) is a study of human T cells and chemical hapten exposure. Across the whole study: Slight volume differences across pooled libraries mainly accounted for varying per-sample TCR yields.

TCRdb reprocessed the RACE reads via MiXCR and lists one record per CDR3 protein. The sample includes about 52,000 distinct CDR3 sequences, 9.9% of them seen just once. Germline CDR1 is SEHNR and CDR2 is FQNEAQ (reference sequence). The CDR3 is 11 amino acids. Trimming pared 5 bases from V and 10 bases from J, leaving 9 bases between. Turning to this clonotype: Antigen specificity is unknown.

General observations from the study: No alteration of TCRs above 1 in 1000 frequency was seen with DPC sensitization. Patch test score was positively correlated with the counts of PT1 expanded TCRs.

Noted time point: patch test 3, about 24 weeks after DPC sensitization. As to treatment: therapeutic diphenylcyclopropenone sensitization with weekly scalp DPC. The genes are TRBV7-9 and TRBJ2-1; D ambiguous. The clonotype comes from a woman in her 40s with alopecia areata. Some clones in this sample may be carry-over from other donors' samples. This specimen consisted of whole blood, obtained in connection with sensitization to the hapten diphenylcyclopropenone (DPC). As DNA, the CDR3 is TGTGCCAGCAGCCCCGCCGAAGAGCAGTTCTTC. Its translation: CASSPAEEQFF.